These 8 T cell receptor beta chains originate from one sample sequenced in a study of CD8 T cells in ankylosing spondylitis (dated by TCRdb to the late 2010s). The receptor library was made with 5' RACE. This sample was sequenced with an Illumina HiSeq 2500. TCRdb reworked the public reads: Q25 trimming with fastp, MiXCR clone assembly, productive beta chains retained. Entries are consolidated by CDR3 protein sequence, retaining the most common genes and DNA. This sample is represented by some 70,000 distinct CDR3 sequences; less than 6% of them were singletons. The ten largest clones take up over 2% of the sample. The sample taken for sequencing was blood, either unsorted or a sorted T cell fraction (not recorded which). These receptors were collected from a male donor with ankylosing spondylitis or in good health (not recorded which).

This clonotype has at least ten counts. The chain has TRBV12-3 or TRBV12-4 and TRBJ2-1; maybe TRBD2 (6 bases). This CDR3 comprises 16 residues. V shed 1 base and J shed 5 bases, with 15 bases lying between them. The CDR3 coding sequence is TGTGCCAGCAGTTTAGGGTCTGGCGGGGTAAACAATGAGCAGTTCTTC. This sequence encodes CASSLGSGGVNNEQFF.

This clonotype was found many times. The rearrangement uses TRBV4-3 and TRBJ2-7, with D hard to call. The V gene lost 0 bases and the J gene lost 2 bases, with 14 bases spanning the gap. The CDR3 has 16 residues. The germline V gene has CDR1 LGHNA and CDR2 YSLEER. CDR3 in amino acids: CASSQDPRPLAYEQYF. For the CDR3, the DNA is TGCGCCAGCAGCCAAGATCCCCGCCCATTGGCCTACGAGCAGTACTTC.

This clonotype appeared many times. V and J are TRBV18 and TRBJ2-3; possibly TRBD1 for D (6 bases). The CDR3 totals 14 residues. CDR1 and CDR2 from the germline V gene are KGHSH and LQKENI. The V end was cut by 3 bases, the J end by 10 bases, with 17 bases between. The CDR3 loop is CASSPTSLGQAQYF. CDR3 in DNA: TGTGCCAGCTCACCTACTTCCCTGGGACAAGCGCAGTATTTT. The variable domain in full, completed from reference TRBV18 and TRBJ2-3, reads NAGVMQNPRHLVRRRGQEARLRCSPMKGHSHVYWYRQLPEEGLKFMVYLQKENIIDESGMPKERFSAEFPKEGPSILRIQQVVRGDSAAYFCASSPTSLGQAQYFGPGTRLTVL.

This clonotype was counted many times. J is TRBJ1-2 and V is TRBV15; D call uncertain. Germline loops: CDR1 LNHNV, CDR2 YYDKDF (reference sequence). The length of the CDR3 is 12 residues. Between the trimmed V and J ends, which lost 5 bases and 4 bases, there was a span of 8 bases. The CDR3 DNA follows: TGTGCCACCAGCGGGCAGTCCTATGGCTACACCTTC. Its translation: CATSGQSYGYTF.

At least ten counts were recorded for this clonotype. The rearrangement links TRBV28 to TRBJ1-1; D remains unclear. Germline V lookup: CDR1 MDHEN, CDR2 SYDVKM. This CDR3 spans 12 amino acids. Deletions cut 3 bases from V and 4 bases from J, with 6 bases between. CDR3 bases: TGTGCCAGCAGTTTTTCATTCACTGAAGCTTTCTTT. This gives the protein CASSFSFTEAFF.

This clonotype was observed many times. CDR3 amino acids: CASSLGRGEQYF. The CDR3 nucleotides read TGTGCCAGCAGCCTTGGACGGGGCGAGCAGTACTTC. This rearrangement joins TRBV7-9 to TRBJ2-7, with a possible D match to TRBD2 (5 bases). V was pared by 5 bases and J by 6 bases, with 11 bases between. The V gene's germline CDR1 is SEHNR and CDR2 FQNEAQ (reference sequence). This CDR3 region has 12 residues.

A few counts support this clonotype. Mismatch with germline at one junction end may stem from a read error. The rearrangement joins TRBV6-1 to TRBJ2-1, with D possibly matching TRBD2 (6 bases). This CDR3 contains 12 residues. CDR1 is MNHNS and CDR2 is SASEGT in the germline V gene. In DNA form, the CDR3 reads TGTGCCAGCAGTGAAGGCGGGGCGCCGCCGGTCTTC. This sequence encodes CASSEGGAPPVF.

This clonotype was seen at least ten times. The chain couples TRBV27 to TRBJ1-3; TRBD1 might be the D (6 bases). The V end lost 8 bases, the J end lost 2 bases, and 16 bases lay between the germline ends. Looked up from germline, CDR1 is MNHEY and CDR2 is SMNVEV (reference sequence). CDR3 size: 15 residues. Here the CDR3 reads CASAPGGLAGNTIYF. DNA for the CDR3: TGTGCCAGCGCCCCCGGGGGGCTAGCTGGAAACACCATATATTTT.